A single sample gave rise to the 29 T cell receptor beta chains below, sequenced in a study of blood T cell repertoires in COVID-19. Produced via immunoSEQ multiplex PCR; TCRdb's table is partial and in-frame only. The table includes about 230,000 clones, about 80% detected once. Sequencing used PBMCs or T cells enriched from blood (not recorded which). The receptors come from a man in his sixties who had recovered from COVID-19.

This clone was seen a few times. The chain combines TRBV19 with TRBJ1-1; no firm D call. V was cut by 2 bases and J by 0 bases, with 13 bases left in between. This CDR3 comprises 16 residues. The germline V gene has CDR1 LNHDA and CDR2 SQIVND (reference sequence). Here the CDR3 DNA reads TGTGCCAGTAGTATATCGCGGGTAACTATGAACACTGAAGCTTTCTTT. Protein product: CASSISRVTMNTEAFF.

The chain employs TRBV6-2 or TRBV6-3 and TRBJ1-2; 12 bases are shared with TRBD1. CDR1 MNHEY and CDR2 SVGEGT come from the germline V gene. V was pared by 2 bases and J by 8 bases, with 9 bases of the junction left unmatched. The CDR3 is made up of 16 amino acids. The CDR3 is CASSYPGTGGARGYTF. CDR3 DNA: TGTGCCAGCAGTTACCCCGGGACAGGGGGCGCCCGGGGCTACACCTTC.

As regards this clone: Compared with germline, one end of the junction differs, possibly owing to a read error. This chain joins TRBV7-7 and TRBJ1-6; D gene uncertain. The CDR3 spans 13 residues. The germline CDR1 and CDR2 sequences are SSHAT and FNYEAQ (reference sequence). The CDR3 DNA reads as TGTGCTAGCAGCTTACGTCCTAATTCACCCCTCCACTTT. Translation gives CASSLRPNSPLHF.

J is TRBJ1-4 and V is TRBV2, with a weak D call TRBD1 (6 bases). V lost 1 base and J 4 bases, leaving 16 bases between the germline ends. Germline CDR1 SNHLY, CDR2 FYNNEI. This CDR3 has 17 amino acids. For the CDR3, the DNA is TGTGCCAGCAGTGAAGGGCAGGGGCGGTTTTTTAATGAAAAACTGTTTTTT. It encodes CASSEGQGRFFNEKLFF.

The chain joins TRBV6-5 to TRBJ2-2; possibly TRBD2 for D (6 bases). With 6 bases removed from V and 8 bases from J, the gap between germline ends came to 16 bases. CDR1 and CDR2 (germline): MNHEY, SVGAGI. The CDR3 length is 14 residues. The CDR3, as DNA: TGTGCCAGCAGGAAATCCAGGGAGGCGGGGGAGCTGTTTTTT. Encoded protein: CASRKSREAGELFF.

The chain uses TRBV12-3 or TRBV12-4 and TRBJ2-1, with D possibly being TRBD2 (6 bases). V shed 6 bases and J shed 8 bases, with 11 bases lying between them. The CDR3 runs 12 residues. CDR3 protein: CASRRGSYEQFF. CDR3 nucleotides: TGTGCCAGCAGACGGGGGTCCTATGAGCAGTTCTTC.

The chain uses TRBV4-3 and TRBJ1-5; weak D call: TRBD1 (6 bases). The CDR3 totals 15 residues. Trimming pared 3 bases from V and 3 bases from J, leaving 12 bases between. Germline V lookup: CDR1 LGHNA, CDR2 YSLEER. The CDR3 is CASSHETGYNQPQHF. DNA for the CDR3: TGCGCCAGCAGCCACGAAACAGGGTACAATCAGCCCCAGCATTTT.

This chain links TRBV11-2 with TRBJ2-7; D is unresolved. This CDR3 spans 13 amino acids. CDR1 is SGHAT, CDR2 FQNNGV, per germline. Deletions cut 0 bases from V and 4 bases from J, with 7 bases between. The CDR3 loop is CASSLDQWYEQYF. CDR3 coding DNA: TGTGCCAGCAGCTTAGATCAGTGGTACGAGCAGTACTTC.

CDR3: CASSTGTYNEQFF. The CDR3 bases are TGTGCCAGCAGTACAGGGACCTACAATGAGCAGTTCTTC. The V call is TRBV2, the J call TRBJ2-1, with TRBD1 as a possible D gene (6 bases). This CDR3 has 13 amino acids. Per germline, CDR1 SNHLY and CDR2 FYNNEI. V lost 5 bases, J lost 2 bases, and 7 bases lay in between.

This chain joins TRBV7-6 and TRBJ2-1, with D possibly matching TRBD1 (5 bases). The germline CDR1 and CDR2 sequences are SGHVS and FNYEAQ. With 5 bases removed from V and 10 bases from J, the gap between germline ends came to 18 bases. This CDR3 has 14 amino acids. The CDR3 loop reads CASSQGGGAGEQFF. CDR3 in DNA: TGTGCCAGCAGCCAAGGTGGTGGGGCAGGGGAGCAGTTCTTC.

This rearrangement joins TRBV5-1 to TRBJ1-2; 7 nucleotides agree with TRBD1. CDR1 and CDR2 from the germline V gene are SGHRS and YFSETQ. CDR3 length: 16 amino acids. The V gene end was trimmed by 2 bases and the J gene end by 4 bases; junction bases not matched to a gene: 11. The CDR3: CASSLGTGEGPYGYTF. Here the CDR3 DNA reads TGCGCCAGCAGCTTAGGAACAGGGGAAGGGCCCTATGGCTACACCTTC.

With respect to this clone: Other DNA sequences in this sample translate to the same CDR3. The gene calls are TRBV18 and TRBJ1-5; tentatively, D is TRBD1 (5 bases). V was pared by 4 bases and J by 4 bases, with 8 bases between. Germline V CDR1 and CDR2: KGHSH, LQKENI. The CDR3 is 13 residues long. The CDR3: CASSQDRNQPQHF. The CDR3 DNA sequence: TGTGCCAGCTCACAAGACAGAAATCAGCCCCAGCATTTT.

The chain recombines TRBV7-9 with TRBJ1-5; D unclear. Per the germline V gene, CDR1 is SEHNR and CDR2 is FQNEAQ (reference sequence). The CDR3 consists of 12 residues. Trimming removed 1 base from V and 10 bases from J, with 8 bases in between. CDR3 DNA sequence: TGTGCCAGCAGCTTAGGGGCAGGACCCCAGCATTTT. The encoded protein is CASSLGAGPQHF. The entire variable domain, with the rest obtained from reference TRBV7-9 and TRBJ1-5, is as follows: DTGVSQNPRHKITKRGQNVTFRCDPISEHNRLYWYRQTLGQGPEFLTYFQNEAQLEKSRLLSDRFSAERPKGSFSTLEIQRTEQGDSAMYLCASSLGAGPQHFGDGTRLSIL.

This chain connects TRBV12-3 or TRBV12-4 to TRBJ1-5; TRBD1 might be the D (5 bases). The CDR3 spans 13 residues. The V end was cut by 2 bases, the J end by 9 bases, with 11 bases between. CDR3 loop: CASSLKAQGPQHF. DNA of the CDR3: TGTGCCAGCAGTTTAAAGGCCCAGGGGCCCCAGCATTTT.

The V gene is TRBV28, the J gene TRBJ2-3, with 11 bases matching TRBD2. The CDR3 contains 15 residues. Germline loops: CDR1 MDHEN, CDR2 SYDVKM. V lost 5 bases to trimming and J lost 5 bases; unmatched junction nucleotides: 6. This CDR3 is CASSLAGGRIDTQYF. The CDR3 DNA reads TGTGCCAGCAGTCTAGCGGGGGGCAGGATAGATACGCAGTATTTT.

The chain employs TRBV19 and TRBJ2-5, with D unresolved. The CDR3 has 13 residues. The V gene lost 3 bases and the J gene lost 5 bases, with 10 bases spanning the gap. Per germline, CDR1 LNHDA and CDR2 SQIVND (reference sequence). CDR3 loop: CASSMSRRETQYF. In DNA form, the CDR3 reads TGTGCCAGTAGTATGTCGCGGCGGGAGACCCAGTACTTC.

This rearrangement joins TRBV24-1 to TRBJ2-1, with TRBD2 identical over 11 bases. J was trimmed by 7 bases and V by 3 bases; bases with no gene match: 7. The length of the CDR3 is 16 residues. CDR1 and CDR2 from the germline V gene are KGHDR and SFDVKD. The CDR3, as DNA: TGTGCCACCAGTGATCGTAGCGGGGGGGCCTGGAATGAGCAGTTCTTC. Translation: CATSDRSGGAWNEQFF.

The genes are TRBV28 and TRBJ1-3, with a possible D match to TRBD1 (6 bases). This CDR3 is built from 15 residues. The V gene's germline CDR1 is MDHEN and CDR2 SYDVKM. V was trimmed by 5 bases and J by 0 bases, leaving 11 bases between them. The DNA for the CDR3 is TGTGCCAGCAGTATTGACAGGTACTCTGGAAACACCATATATTTT. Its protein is CASSIDRYSGNTIYF. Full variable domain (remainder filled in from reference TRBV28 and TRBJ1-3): DVKVTQSSRYLVKRTGEKVFLECVQDMDHENMFWYRQDPGLGLRLIYFSYDVKMKEKGDIPEGYSVSREKKERFSLILESASTNQTSMYLCASSIDRYSGNTIYFGEGSWLTVV.

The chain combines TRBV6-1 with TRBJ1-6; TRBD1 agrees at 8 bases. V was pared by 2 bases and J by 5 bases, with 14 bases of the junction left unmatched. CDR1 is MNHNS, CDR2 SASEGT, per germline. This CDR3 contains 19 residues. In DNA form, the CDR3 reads TGTGCCAGCAGTGAAAAGAGACAGGGGTACCGGCCCGATAATTCACCCCTCCACTTT. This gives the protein CASSEKRQGYRPDNSPLHF.

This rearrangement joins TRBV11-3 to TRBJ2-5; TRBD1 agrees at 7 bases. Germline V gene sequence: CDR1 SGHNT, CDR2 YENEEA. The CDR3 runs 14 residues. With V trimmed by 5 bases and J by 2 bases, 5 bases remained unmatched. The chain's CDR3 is CASSSDREQETQYF. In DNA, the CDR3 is TGTGCCAGCAGCAGCGACAGGGAACAAGAGACCCAGTACTTC. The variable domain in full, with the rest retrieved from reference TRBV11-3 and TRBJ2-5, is EAGVVQSPRYKIIEKKQPVAFWCNPISGHNTLYWYLQNLGQGPELLIRYENEEAVDDSQLPKDRFSAERLKGVDSTLKIQPAELGDSAVYLCASSSDREQETQYFGPGTRLLVL.

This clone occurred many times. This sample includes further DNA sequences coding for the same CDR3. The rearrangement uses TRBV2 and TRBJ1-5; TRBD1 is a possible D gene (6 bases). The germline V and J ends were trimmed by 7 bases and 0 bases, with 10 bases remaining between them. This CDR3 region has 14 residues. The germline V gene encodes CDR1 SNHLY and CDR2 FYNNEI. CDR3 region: CASTGQFSNQPQHF. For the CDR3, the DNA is TGTGCCAGCACCGGACAGTTTAGCAATCAGCCCCAGCATTTT.

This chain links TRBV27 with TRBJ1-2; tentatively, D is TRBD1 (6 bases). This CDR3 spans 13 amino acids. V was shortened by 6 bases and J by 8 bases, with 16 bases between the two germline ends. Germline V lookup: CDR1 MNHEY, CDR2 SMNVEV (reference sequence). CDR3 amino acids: CASSSGTWIGYTF. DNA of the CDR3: TGTGCCAGCAGCAGTGGGACATGGATAGGCTACACCTTC.

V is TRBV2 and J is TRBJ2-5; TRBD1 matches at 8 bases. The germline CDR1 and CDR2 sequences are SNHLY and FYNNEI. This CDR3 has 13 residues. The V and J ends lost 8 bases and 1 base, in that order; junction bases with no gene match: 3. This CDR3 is CASGQGRQETQYF. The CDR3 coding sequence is TGTGCCAGCGGACAGGGCCGCCAAGAGACCCAGTACTTC.

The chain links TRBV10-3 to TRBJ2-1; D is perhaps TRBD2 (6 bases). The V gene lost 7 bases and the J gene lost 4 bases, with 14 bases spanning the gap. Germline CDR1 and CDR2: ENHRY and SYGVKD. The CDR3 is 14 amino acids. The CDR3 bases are TGTGCCATCAACGTGGGGGGTCGTTACAATGAGCAGTTCTTC. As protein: CAINVGGRYNEQFF.

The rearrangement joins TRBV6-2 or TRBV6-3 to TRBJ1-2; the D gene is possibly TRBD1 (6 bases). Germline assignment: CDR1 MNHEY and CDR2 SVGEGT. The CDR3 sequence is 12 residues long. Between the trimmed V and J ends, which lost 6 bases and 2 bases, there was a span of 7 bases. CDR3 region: CASSDRNYGYTF. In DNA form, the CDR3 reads TGTGCCAGCAGCGACAGGAACTATGGCTACACCTTC.

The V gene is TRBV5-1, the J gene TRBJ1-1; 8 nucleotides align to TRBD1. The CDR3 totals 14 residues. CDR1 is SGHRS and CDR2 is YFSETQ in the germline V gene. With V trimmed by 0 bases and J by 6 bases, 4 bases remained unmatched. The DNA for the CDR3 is TGCGCCAGCAGCTTGGCGGACAGGGTGGCTGAAGCTTTCTTT. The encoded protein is CASSLADRVAEAFF.

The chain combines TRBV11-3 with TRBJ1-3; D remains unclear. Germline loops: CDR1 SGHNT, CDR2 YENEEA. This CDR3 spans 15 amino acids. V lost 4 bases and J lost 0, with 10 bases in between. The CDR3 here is CASSSEGVSGNTIYF. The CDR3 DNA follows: TGTGCCAGCAGCTCGGAGGGAGTCTCTGGAAACACCATATATTTT. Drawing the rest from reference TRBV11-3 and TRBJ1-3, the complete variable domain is EAGVVQSPRYKIIEKKQPVAFWCNPISGHNTLYWYLQNLGQGPELLIRYENEEAVDDSQLPKDRFSAERLKGVDSTLKIQPAELGDSAVYLCASSSEGVSGNTIYFGEGSWLTVV.

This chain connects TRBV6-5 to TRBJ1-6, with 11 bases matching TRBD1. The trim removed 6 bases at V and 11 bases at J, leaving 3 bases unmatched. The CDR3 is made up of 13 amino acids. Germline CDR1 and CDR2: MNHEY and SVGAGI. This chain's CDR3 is CASRGTGGAPLHF. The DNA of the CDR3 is TGTGCCAGCAGGGGGACAGGGGGGGCACCCCTCCACTTT.

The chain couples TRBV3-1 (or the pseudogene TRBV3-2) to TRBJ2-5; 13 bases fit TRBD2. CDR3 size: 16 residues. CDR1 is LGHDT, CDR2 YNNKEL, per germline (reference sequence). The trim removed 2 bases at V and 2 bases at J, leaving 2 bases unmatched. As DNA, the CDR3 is TGTGCCAGCAGCCAACAACTAGCGGGGGGGCAAGAGACCCAGTACTTC. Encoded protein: CASSQQLAGGQETQYF.